One and the same sample provided the 30 T cell receptor beta chains below, sequenced in a study of siplizumab effects on memory and regulatory T cells. Some clones are missing from TCRdb's copy, which holds only in-frame ones; the method was immunoSEQ multiplex PCR. Of tens of thousands of clones listed, roughly 96% were seen once; the top ten hold roughly 0.097%. The specimen was naive CD8+ T cells sorted from blood. The origin of the receptors is a human donor in good health.

The chain links TRBV11-2 to TRBJ2-7, with 9 nucleotides matching TRBD1. After removal of 5 bases from V and 6 bases from J, the junction contained 11 bases not matched to a gene. The CDR3 spans 15 residues. CDR1 and CDR2 (germline): SGHAT, FQNNGV. CDR3 region: CASSPPGTGPGEQYF. The CDR3 nucleotides are TGTGCCAGCAGCCCCCCCGGGACAGGGCCTGGCGAGCAGTACTTC.

V usage is TRBV27 and J usage is TRBJ1-5; no firm D call. The ends were cut back, 0 bases at V and 5 bases at J, with 5 bases in the middle. This CDR3 comprises 13 residues. Looked up from germline, CDR1 is MNHEY and CDR2 is SMNVEV (reference sequence). The CDR3 DNA reads as TGTGCCAGCAGTTTATCCGCCGATCAGCCCCAGCATTTT. Translation gives CASSLSADQPQHF.

This clone was found a few times. V is TRBV27 and J is TRBJ1-1, with D possibly being TRBD1 (5 bases). The CDR3 spans 14 residues. CDR1 is MNHEY and CDR2 is SMNVEV in the germline V gene (reference sequence). V was clipped by 5 bases and J by 3 bases, with 13 bases between them. Written as DNA, the CDR3 is TGTGCCAGCAGTGTAGGGGCGGGGTACACTGAAGCTTTCTTT. This translates into CASSVGAGYTEAFF.

CDR3 DNA: TGTGCCAGCAGCGTCGGGACAGGGGCCTCCTATGGCTACACCTTC. Protein: CASSVGTGASYGYTF. The V and J genes are TRBV9 and TRBJ1-2, with 10 bases identical to TRBD1. In germline, CDR1 is SGDLS, CDR2 YYNGEE. Trimming took 2 bases from V and 4 from J; bases not matched to a gene: 5. The CDR3 has 15 residues.

The chain carries TRBV19 and TRBJ1-1; D not certain. Germline V gives CDR1 LNHDA, CDR2 SQIVND (reference sequence). Trimming took off 8 bases at V and 0 bases at J, with 13 bases between the two ends. There are 14 residues in the CDR3. CDR3 amino acids: CASGDGYLNTEAFF. DNA for the CDR3: TGTGCCAGTGGAGACGGATACCTGAACACTGAAGCTTTCTTT.

The chain uses TRBV6-5 and TRBJ2-1; TRBD2 matches at 8 bases. Per germline, CDR1 MNHEY and CDR2 SVGAGI. V gave up 0 bases and J gave up 12 bases; unmatched junction bases: 10. This CDR3 is built from 15 residues. The CDR3 DNA is TGTGCCAGCAGTTACTCGGCGGGGGGCGGAATACCGCAGTTCTTC. Translation: CASSYSAGGGIPQFF.

This clone was seen only once. The chain recombines TRBV20-1 with TRBJ2-3; D gene uncertain. V shed 0 bases and J shed 8 bases, with 6 bases lying between them. This CDR3 has 11 amino acids. Germline V gene lookup returns CDR1 DFQATT and CDR2 SNEGSKA (reference sequence). In DNA, the CDR3 is TGCAGTGCTAGAGAGGGCTTTACGCAGTATTTT. Translating it yields CSAREGFTQYF.

V gene TRBV29-1 combines with J gene TRBJ2-1, with D possibly TRBD2 on 6 matching bases. V lost 7 bases and J 3 bases, leaving 10 bases between the germline ends. The CDR3 has 12 residues. Per the germline V gene, CDR1 is SQVTM and CDR2 is ANQGSEA. CDR3 nucleotides: TGCAGCGCCCAGGGACTCTACAATGAGCAGTTCTTC. This gives the protein CSAQGLYNEQFF.

The chain links TRBV4-2 to TRBJ2-1; 7 positions match TRBD1. V shed 0 bases, J shed 5 bases, and the junction held 13 bases outside the gene matches. CDR1 and CDR2 from the germline V gene are LGHNA and YNFKEQ. The CDR3 extends over 18 amino acids. The CDR3 is CASSQEFPGGWKDNEQFF. CDR3 nucleotides: TGTGCCAGCAGCCAAGAATTCCCAGGGGGATGGAAGGACAATGAGCAGTTCTTC.

This chain joins TRBV6-5 and TRBJ2-5, with D possibly matching TRBD2 (5 bases). Germline V gives CDR1 MNHEY, CDR2 SVGAGI. There are 15 residues in the CDR3. V lost 2 bases and J lost 5, with 15 bases in between. The CDR3: CASSYTSGKTETQYF. In nucleotides, the CDR3 is TGTGCCAGCAGTTACACTTCCGGGAAGACGGAGACCCAGTACTTC.

The V call is TRBV5-6, the J call TRBJ2-7, with 8 bases that match TRBD2. V shed 2 bases, J shed 6 bases, and the junction held 10 bases outside the gene matches. CDR3 size: 15 residues. Germline values: CDR1 SGHDT, CDR2 YYEEEE. CDR3 sequence (DNA): TGTGCCAGCAGCTTTGGAAGCGGGGGCCGGAGCGAGCAGTACTTC. Translation gives CASSFGSGGRSEQYF.

V is TRBV5-6 and J is TRBJ1-5; TRBD1 matches 7 bases. CDR1 SGHDT and CDR2 YYEEEE come from the germline V gene. There are 15 residues in the CDR3. J was trimmed by 0 bases and V by 3 bases; bases with no gene match: 3. The CDR3 spells CASSSNRGSNQPQHF. In nucleotides, the CDR3 is TGTGCCAGCAGCTCAAACAGGGGTAGCAATCAGCCCCAGCATTTT.

The CDR3 sequence is CASSLGGIDTEAFF. CDR3 nucleotide sequence: TGTGCCAGCAGCTTGGGGGGGATAGATACTGAAGCTTTCTTT. The chain combines TRBV7-6 with TRBJ1-1, with D perhaps matching TRBD1 (5 bases). The CDR3 covers 14 residues. The ends were cut back, 3 bases at V and 5 bases at J, with 13 bases in the middle. Germline-derived CDR1 and CDR2 are SGHVS and FNYEAQ.

The DNA for the CDR3 is TGTGCCAGCAGTGGGGAAATCGGGGAGCTGTTTTTT. It codes for CASSGEIGELFF. The rearrangement joins TRBV2 to TRBJ2-2; the D is unclear. The V gene lost 4 bases and the J gene lost 7 bases, with 7 bases spanning the gap. CDR3 size: 12 residues. Germline V gene data show CDR1 as SNHLY and CDR2 as FYNNEI.

The chain has TRBV2 and TRBJ1-1; D unresolved. There are 14 residues in the CDR3. The ends were cut back, 2 bases at V and 3 bases at J, with 10 bases in the middle. The germline V gene encodes CDR1 SNHLY and CDR2 FYNNEI. In nucleotides, the CDR3 is TGTGCCAGCAGTGAAAGTGGCAGTTACACTGAAGCTTTCTTT. This sequence encodes CASSESGSYTEAFF.

The chain has TRBV19 and TRBJ1-1; D is possibly TRBD1 (5 bases). The CDR3 spans 12 residues. Trimming removed 8 bases at V and 0 bases at J, with 7 bases between. Germline assignment: CDR1 LNHDA and CDR2 SQIVND (reference sequence). This CDR3 reads CASGTLNTEAFF. In DNA, the CDR3 is TGTGCCAGTGGGACTTTGAACACTGAAGCTTTCTTT.

V usage is TRBV28 and J usage is TRBJ2-6; D uncertain. The CDR3 loop spans 16 amino acids. Germline V CDR1 and CDR2: MDHEN, SYDVKM. V dropped 5 bases and J dropped 0 bases, with 11 bases sitting between them. The CDR3 region is CASSTYLSSGANVLTF. The CDR3 coding sequence is TGTGCCAGCAGTACTTACCTGAGCTCTGGGGCCAACGTCCTGACTTTC. Full variable domain (outside the CDR3, taken from reference TRBV28 and TRBJ2-6): DVKVTQSSRYLVKRTGEKVFLECVQDMDHENMFWYRQDPGLGLRLIYFSYDVKMKEKGDIPEGYSVSREKKERFSLILESASTNQTSMYLCASSTYLSSGANVLTFGAGSRLTVL.

The J gene is TRBJ1-1, the V gene TRBV9, with D unclear. Germline V gene sequence: CDR1 SGDLS, CDR2 YYNGEE. Trimming stripped 3 bases from V and 4 bases from J, with 10 bases between. The CDR3 is 13 amino acids. In DNA form, the CDR3 reads TGTGCCAGCAGCGGGCTCTCGGGCACTGAAGCTTTCTTT. Residues: CASSGLSGTEAFF. The entire variable domain, with the rest obtained from reference TRBV9 and TRBJ1-1, is as follows: DSGVTQTPKHLITATGQRVTLRCSPRSGDLSVYWYQQSLDQGLQFLIQYYNGEERAKGNILERFSAQQFPDLHSELNLSSLELGDSALYFCASSGLSGTEAFFGQGTRLTVV.

V usage is TRBV30 and J usage is TRBJ2-7, with 7 bases matching TRBD1. J was trimmed by 5 bases and V by 2 bases; bases with no gene match: 6. Germline V gives CDR1 GTSNPN, CDR2 SVGIG (reference sequence). The CDR3 covers 13 residues. CDR3 protein: CAWSTTGYHEQYF. DNA for the CDR3: TGTGCCTGGAGTACGACAGGGTATCACGAGCAGTACTTC.

In the case of this clone: The same CDR3 also results from other DNA sequences found in this sample. V is TRBV9 and J is TRBJ2-5; TRBD2 matches at 8 bases. The CDR3 is 15 residues long. The V and J ends lost 0 bases and 1 base, in that order; junction bases with no gene match: 2. The germline CDR1 and CDR2 sequences are SGDLS and YYNGEE. The CDR3 nucleotides are TGTGCCAGCAGCGTAGCGGGGGGGACCCAAGAGACCCAGTACTTC. As protein: CASSVAGGTQETQYF.

The chain combines TRBV5-4 with TRBJ1-1; no firm D call. The CDR3 has 14 residues. The germline V gene has CDR1 SGHNT and CDR2 YYREEE (reference sequence). With 4 bases removed from V and 1 base from J, the gap between germline ends came to 11 bases. The CDR3 nucleotides read TGTGCCAGCAGCCCTCCGGATTCGAACACTGAAGCTTTCTTT. Amino acid sequence: CASSPPDSNTEAFF.

This chain links TRBV2 with TRBJ2-1; tentatively, D is TRBD1 or TRBD2 (5 bases each). This CDR3 is built from 11 residues. Trimming stripped 9 bases from V and 9 bases from J, with 12 bases between. The germline V gene has CDR1 SNHLY and CDR2 FYNNEI. In nucleotides, the CDR3 is TGTGCCAGGGGACCGGGATCTGAGCAGTTCTTC. This gives the protein CARGPGSEQFF.

The rearrangement uses TRBV9 and TRBJ2-5; D is possibly TRBD1 or TRBD2 (5 bases each). The CDR3 is 13 residues long. Germline CDR1 and CDR2: SGDLS and YYNGEE. The V end lost 5 bases, the J end lost 5 bases, and 13 bases lay between the germline ends. CDR3 residues: CASRGPDQETQYF. CDR3 DNA: TGTGCCAGCAGGGGACCGGATCAGGAGACCCAGTACTTC.

The V and J genes are TRBV5-4 and TRBJ1-1; the match to TRBD1 covers 7 bases. The CDR3 spans 15 residues. J was trimmed by 0 bases and V by 4 bases; bases with no gene match: 6. CDR1 and CDR2 from the germline V gene are SGHNT and YYREEE (reference sequence). CDR3 DNA sequence: TGTGCCAGCAGCCCACCGACAGGGTTGAACACTGAAGCTTTCTTT. Amino acid sequence: CASSPPTGLNTEAFF.

The gene calls are TRBV6-1 and TRBJ1-3; D remains ambiguous. The CDR3 length is 10 residues. V was pared by 10 bases and J by 11 bases, with 12 bases between. Per the germline V gene, CDR1 is MNHNS and CDR2 is SASEGT. CDR3 sequence reads: CAIRSAAIYF. DNA for the CDR3: TGTGCCATCAGGAGCGCCGCCATATATTTT.

The rearrangement joins TRBV6-6 to TRBJ2-1; no clear D. The CDR3 is 13 residues long. Germline lookup yields CDR1 MNHNY and CDR2 SVGAGI (reference sequence). The V end lost 2 bases, the J end lost 12 bases, and 14 bases lay between the germline ends. The CDR3 nucleotides are TGTGCCAGCAGTTACGGAACCCAGGCAGGGCAGTTCTTC. Its translation is CASSYGTQAGQFF.

The chain combines TRBV4-1 with TRBJ2-7, with a possible D match to TRBD1 (6 bases). Trimming removed 2 bases from V and 3 bases from J, with 8 bases in between. CDR3 size: 13 residues. CDR1 and CDR2 (germline): MGHRA, YSYEKL. Here the CDR3 reads CASSQTGFYEQYF. CDR3 DNA sequence: TGCGCCAGCAGCCAAACAGGGTTCTACGAGCAGTACTTC.

The chain recombines TRBV27 with TRBJ1-5; D possibly corresponds to TRBD1 (6 bases). The V gene's germline CDR1 is MNHEY and CDR2 SMNVEV (reference sequence). The CDR3 is made up of 15 amino acids. V lost 1 base, J lost 1 base, and 8 bases lay in between. CDR3 residues: CASSLFQGSNQPQHF. The CDR3 bases are TGTGCCAGCAGTTTATTCCAGGGGAGCAATCAGCCCCAGCATTTT.

The J gene is TRBJ2-6, the V gene TRBV7-6, with D unclear. Trimming pared 11 bases from V and 0 bases from J, leaving 17 bases between. The V gene's germline CDR1 is SGHVS and CDR2 FNYEAQ. CDR3 length: 16 residues. The CDR3 is CAVEPAGHSGANVLTF. CDR3 sequence (DNA): TGTGCCGTCGAGCCGGCAGGTCACTCTGGGGCCAACGTCCTGACTTTC.

This clone has only one observation. The V gene is TRBV7-9, the J gene TRBJ2-7; D remains ambiguous. Trimming cost V 5 bases and J 1 base, with 6 bases left between them. Germline V CDR1 and CDR2: SEHNR, FQNEAQ (reference sequence). This CDR3 has 12 amino acids. The CDR3 spells CASSPGSYEQYF. The CDR3 region has the DNA TGTGCCAGCAGCCCCGGATCCTACGAGCAGTACTTC.